One sample yielded the 17 T cell receptor beta chains listed below, sequenced in a study of T cells in Graves' hyperthyroidism and ophthalmopathy. Authors of the study amplified TCR beta CDR3 regions from RNA transcripts. First-round RT-PCR with HTBI primers amplified the TCR CDR3 region. TCRdb ran MiXCR on the multiplex PCR reads and lists one entry per CDR3 protein. The table includes approximately 630,000 distinct CDR3 sequences, around 16% detected once. Sequencing used blood. The receptor source for this set is a woman aged 25 to 39 with Graves' hyperthyroidism.

This clonotype was seen many times. The rearrangement joins TRBV15 to TRBJ1-5; the D is unclear. V lost 6 bases and J 4 bases, leaving 10 bases between the germline ends. The germline gives CDR1 LNHNV, CDR2 YYDKDF (reference sequence). The CDR3 length is 13 residues. This CDR3 is CATSNQLNQPQHF. In DNA form, the CDR3 reads TGTGCCACCAGTAACCAGCTTAATCAGCCCCAGCATTTT.

In this sample, this clonotype turned up many times. The chain carries TRBV7-3 and TRBJ2-1, with TRBD2 matching 8 bases. V dropped 0 bases and J dropped 7; count of bases not matched to a gene: 5. CDR1 SGHTA and CDR2 FQGTGA come from the germline V gene. There are 15 residues in the CDR3. The CDR3 bases are TGTGCCAGCAGCTTAACCCCGGGAGGGCCAAATGAGCAGTTCTTC. The encoded protein is CASSLTPGGPNEQFF.

At least ten counts were recorded for this clonotype. V usage is TRBV30 and J usage is TRBJ1-2; unclear D gene. V lost 0 bases, J lost 6 bases, and 11 bases lay in between. CDR1 is GTSNPN, CDR2 SVGIG, per germline (reference sequence). The CDR3 has 13 amino acids. The CDR3 nucleotides read TGTGCCTGGAGTGTAACGGAAATCCATGGCTACACCTTC. As protein: CAWSVTEIHGYTF.

Ten or more counts support this clonotype. The chain recombines TRBV29-1 with TRBJ1-1; TRBD1 matches at 7 bases. The V segment lost 7 bases and the J segment 0 bases; nucleotides outside the gene matches: 2. The CDR3 spans 12 residues. Germline V gene data show CDR1 as SQVTM and CDR2 as ANQGSEA. The CDR3 spells CSGGQLNTEAFF. The CDR3 bases are TGCAGCGGGGGACAGCTGAACACTGAAGCTTTCTTT.

This clonotype has only a few counts. The chain links TRBV28 to TRBJ2-1; D not resolved. Per germline, CDR1 MDHEN and CDR2 SYDVKM. Deletions cut 6 bases from V and 10 bases from J, with 28 bases between. This CDR3 has 17 amino acids. The CDR3 DNA is TGTGCCAGCAGCCCCACGGGTGAGGTACTGGCCACAATCGAGCAGTTCTTC. As protein: CASSPTGEVLATIEQFF.

The genes are TRBV30 and TRBJ2-6; the D is unclear. Trimming removed 0 bases from V and 2 bases from J, with 2 bases in between. This CDR3 has 13 residues. Germline V lookup: CDR1 GTSNPN, CDR2 SVGIG (reference sequence). This chain's CDR3 is CAWSVAGANVLTF. As DNA, the CDR3 is TGTGCCTGGAGTGTTGCTGGGGCCAACGTCCTGACTTTC. Based on the CDR3 plus reference TRBV30 and TRBJ2-6, the full variable domain is SQTIHQWPATLVQPVGSPLSLECTVEGTSNPNLYWYRQAAGRGLQLLFYSVGIGQISSEVPQNLSASRPQDRQFILSSKKLLLSDSGFYLCAWSVAGANVLTFGAGSRLTVL.

Many counts were recorded for this clonotype. J is TRBJ2-5 and V is TRBV28; possible D gene TRBD1, 6 bases. V lost 7 bases and J lost 5, with 20 bases in between. Germline values: CDR1 MDHEN, CDR2 SYDVKM. There are 15 residues in the CDR3. The CDR3 sequence: CASTPRGKGTETQYF. The CDR3 nucleotides read TGTGCCAGCACCCCTAGGGGGAAGGGTACGGAGACCCAGTACTTC.

The sample holds many counts of this clonotype. This chain uses TRBV7-8 with TRBJ2-1, with TRBD2 identical over 8 bases. Trimming at V came to 5 bases and at J to 6 bases, leaving 9 bases not matched to a gene. This CDR3 is 15 amino acids long. CDR1 and CDR2 from the germline V gene are SGHVS and FQNEAQ. In DNA, the CDR3 is TGTGCCAGCAGCCGGGGAGCGGGAGAGGGCAATGAGCAGTTCTTC. It translates to CASSRGAGEGNEQFF.

The table lists this clonotype with a few counts. V and J are TRBV3-1 and TRBJ2-5, with 7 bases identical to TRBD2. The CDR3 sequence is 14 residues long. Trimming removed 8 bases from V and 4 bases from J; junction bases left unmatched: 10. Germline loops: CDR1 LGHDT, CDR2 YNNKEL (reference sequence). CDR3 DNA: TGTGCCAGCGTGGTGGGAGGGCCCCGAGAGACCCAGTACTTC. Protein product: CASVVGGPRETQYF.

This clonotype was detected only a few times. The V and J genes are TRBV4-2 and TRBJ2-3; D gene uncertain. CDR3 length: 17 amino acids. CDR1 and CDR2 from the germline V gene are LGHNA and YNFKEQ. Trimming removed 1 base at V and 0 bases at J, with 14 bases between. DNA of the CDR3: TGTGCCAGCAGCCAAGCTTTATTGGGCGAGAGCACAGATACGCAGTATTTT. Its translation: CASSQALLGESTDTQYF.

The table lists this clonotype with many counts. This chain links TRBV6-5 with TRBJ2-7; no definite D call. Germline-derived CDR1 and CDR2 are MNHEY and SVGAGI. This CDR3 is built from 13 residues. With 2 bases removed from V and 2 bases from J, the gap between germline ends came to 7 bases. CDR3 amino acids: CASSYNVAYEQYF. CDR3 coding DNA: TGTGCCAGCAGTTACAACGTAGCCTACGAGCAGTACTTC.

This clonotype was counted only a few times. V gene TRBV14 combines with J gene TRBJ1-3; D is unresolved. Per germline, CDR1 SGHDN and CDR2 FVKESK. The CDR3 is 13 amino acids. V was trimmed by 2 bases and J by 1 base, leaving 3 bases between them. The CDR3 region is CASSQLSGNTIYF. CDR3 DNA sequence: TGTGCCAGCAGCCAACTTTCTGGAAACACCATATATTTT.

This clonotype was seen at least ten times. The genes are TRBV28 and TRBJ1-5, with TRBD1 matching over 7 bases. In germline, CDR1 is MDHEN, CDR2 SYDVKM. The CDR3 runs to 18 residues. V lost 3 bases and J lost 5; bases outside the gene matches: 16. CDR3 in DNA: TGTGCCAGCAGTTTCTTACGACAGGGAATACGGGTAGATCAGCCCCAGCATTTT. It specifies CASSFLRQGIRVDQPQHF.

The rearrangement uses TRBV12-3 or TRBV12-4 and TRBJ2-6; unclear D gene. V lost 0 bases to trimming and J lost 7 bases, with 10 bases between them. This CDR3 comprises 15 residues. CDR3 DNA: TGTGCCAGCAGTTTAGCGGGGATCGCCGCCAACGTCCTGACTTTC. Protein product: CASSLAGIAANVLTF.

V and J are TRBV15 and TRBJ1-5; 8 bases are a match to TRBD1. Germline V gene lookup returns CDR1 LNHNV and CDR2 YYDKDF (reference sequence). Trimming at V came to 7 bases and at J to 1 base, leaving 12 bases not matched to a gene. The CDR3 runs 17 residues. CDR3: CATTIHRGVGSNQPQHF. The CDR3 bases are TGTGCCACCACCATCCACAGGGGGGTTGGAAGCAATCAGCCCCAGCATTTT.

This clonotype showed up many times. This chain connects TRBV28 to TRBJ2-3; no clear D gene. Trimming took 3 bases from V and 5 from J, leaving 3 bases between them. Germline assignment: CDR1 MDHEN and CDR2 SYDVKM. This CDR3 has 11 residues. CDR3 region: CASSLRDTQYF. The CDR3 coding sequence is TGTGCCAGCAGTTTGCGAGATACGCAGTATTTT.

The gene calls are TRBV4-2 and TRBJ2-1; 7 bases are a match to TRBD1. In germline, CDR1 is LGHNA, CDR2 YNFKEQ. V was clipped by 4 bases and J by 12 bases; unmatched bases: 15. The CDR3 is 15 amino acids. The CDR3 region is CASSPGTVIRLVQFF. CDR3 coding DNA: TGTGCCAGCAGCCCCGGGACAGTAATCCGGCTAGTGCAGTTCTTC.